The text below deals with one T cell receptor (beta chain). Preparation of the TCRbeta library involved a method that used unique molecular identifiers. TCRdb fed the PCR reads into MiXCR, producing one record per CDR3 protein. Of some 350,000 distinct CDR3 sequences in the sample, about a tenth were seen once. This entry comes from a study of T-cell reconstitution after alpha-beta-depleted transplantation in children. The CDR3 is 14 amino acids. Trimming took 4 bases from V and 1 from J; bases not matched to a gene: 0. Germline values: CDR1 SNHLY, CDR2 FYNNEI. The receptor comes from a human donor who donated a stem cell graft to a child with acute lymphoblastic leukemia. Source: PBMCs from the stem cell graft donor, taken from the stem cell graft. The chain combines TRBV2 with TRBJ1-1; 10 bases align to TRBD1. CDR3 protein: CASSGQGANTEAFF. In DNA form, the CDR3 reads TGTGCCAGCAGTGGACAGGGGGCGAACACTGAAGCTTTCTTT.